Listed below are T cell receptor beta chains from one sample, sequenced in a study of T cell clonotyping in hematopoietic cell transplantation. Profiling relied on immunoSEQ multiplex PCR, and the TCRdb table lists in-frame clones only, not all of them. Here the sample spans some 50,000 clones, roughly 80% being singletons. The sequenced sample was peripheral blood mononuclear cells, obtained before stem cell transplant. These TCRs come from a man in his fifties or sixties with myelodysplastic syndrome. Some clones in this sample may be carry-over from other donors' samples. The CDR3 runs from the conserved cysteine through the conserved F or W. A D gene is named only where the DNA matches it firmly. Part of the rows lack a size; the others show once, few, many or a class for expanded clones.

abundance,j_gene,v_gene,d_gene,CDR3aa,CDR3nt
few,TRBJ2-5,TRBV2,TRBD1,CASSPQGAQYF,TGTGCCAGCAGTCCCCAGGGGGCCCAGTACTTC
NA,TRBJ2-7,TRBV7-8,NA,CASSLLPSYGEQYF,TGTGCCAGCAGCTTGTTACCATCCTACGGCGAGCAGTACTTC
NA,TRBJ2-7,TRBV6-5,NA,CASSYTGGATYEQYF,TGTGCCAGCAGTTACACAGGAGGGGCAACCTACGAGCAGTACTTC
NA,TRBJ2-1,TRBV7-9,NA,CASSSTPTGSEFF,TGTGCCAGCAGCTCCACTCCCACGGGGAGCGAGTTCTTC
once,TRBJ1-1,TRBV7-8,NA,CASSLVAGNTEAFF,TGTGCCAGCAGCTTAGTGGCAGGGAACACTGAAGCTTTCTTT
NA,TRBJ1-4,TRBV4-3,NA,CASSQEGGGKWLFF,TGCGCCAGCAGCCAAGAAGGAGGAGGGAAGTGGCTGTTTTTT
NA,TRBJ2-7,TRBV19,NA,CASSKSGEVREQYF,TGTGCCAGTAGTAAAAGTGGGGAGGTGCGCGAGCAGTACTTC
NA,TRBJ2-3,TRBV2,NA,CASSDRASTDTQYF,TGTGCCAGCAGTGACAGAGCTAGCACAGATACGCAGTATTTT
NA,TRBJ1-1,TRBV7-9,NA,CASSLDTNTEAFF,TGTGCCAGCAGCTTAGACACGAACACTGAAGCTTTCTTT
NA,TRBJ2-7,TRBV13,TRBD1,CATTDSQGDSYEQYF,TGTGCCACCACCGATAGTCAAGGGGACAGCTACGAGCAGTACTTC
NA,TRBJ1-1,TRBV7-2,NA,CASSLYLQANTEAFF,TGTGCCAGCAGCTTATATTTACAGGCGAACACTGAAGCTTTCTTT
NA,TRBJ2-3,TRBV2,NA,CASQSRGSTDTQYF,TGTGCCAGCCAAAGCAGGGGTAGCACAGATACGCAGTATTTT
NA,TRBJ2-7,TRBV6-1,NA,CASREARTVASYEQYF,TGTGCCAGCAGGGAAGCGCGGACGGTAGCCTCCTACGAGCAGTACTTC
NA,TRBJ1-4,TRBV29-1,TRBD1,CSVGDRNNEKLFF,TGCAGCGTAGGGGACAGGAATAATGAAAAACTGTTTTTT
NA,TRBJ1-3,TRBV5-6,NA,CASSLGLGSSGNTIYF,TGTGCCAGCAGCTTGGGTTTAGGAAGCTCTGGAAACACCATATATTTT
NA,TRBJ2-1,TRBV15,NA,CATSGGGNRDNEQFF,TGTGCCACCAGCGGAGGGGGAAATCGAGACAATGAGCAGTTCTTC
NA,TRBJ1-4,TRBV7-6,NA,CASSSRGGLANEKLFF,TGTGCCAGCAGCTCTCGGGGGGGGTTGGCTAATGAAAAACTGTTTTTT